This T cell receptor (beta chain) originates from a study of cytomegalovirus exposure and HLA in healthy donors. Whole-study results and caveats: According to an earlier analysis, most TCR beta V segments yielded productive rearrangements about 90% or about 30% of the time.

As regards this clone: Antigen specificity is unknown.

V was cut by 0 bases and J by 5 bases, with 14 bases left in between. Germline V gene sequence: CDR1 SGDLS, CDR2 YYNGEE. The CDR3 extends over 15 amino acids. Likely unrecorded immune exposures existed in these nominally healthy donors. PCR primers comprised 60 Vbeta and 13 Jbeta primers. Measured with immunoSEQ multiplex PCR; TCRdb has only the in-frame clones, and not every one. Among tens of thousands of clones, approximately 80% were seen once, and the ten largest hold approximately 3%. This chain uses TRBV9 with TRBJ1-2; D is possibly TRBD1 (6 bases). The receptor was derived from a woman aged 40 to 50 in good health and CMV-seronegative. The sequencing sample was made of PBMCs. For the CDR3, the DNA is TGTGCCAGCAGCGTAGGTAGCCAGGGGCTGTATGGCTACACCTTC. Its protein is CASSVGSQGLYGYTF. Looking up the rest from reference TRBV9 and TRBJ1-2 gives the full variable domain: DSGVTQTPKHLITATGQRVTLRCSPRSGDLSVYWYQQSLDQGLQFLIQYYNGEERAKGNILERFSAQQFPDLHSELNLSSLELGDSALYFCASSVGSQGLYGYTFGSGTRLTVV.